The 22 T cell receptor beta chains below were found in one sample sequenced in a study of T-cell memory formation after mild COVID-19. TCRdb analysed the 5' RACE reads with MiXCR anew, one entry per CDR3 protein. The sample has approximately 500,000 distinct CDR3 sequences; around a quarter are singletons. The sample comprised PBMCs or a T cell subset sorted from them (not recorded which). These TCRs come from an adult woman who had mild COVID-19 (a few samples of this study predate the infection). Cell type and time point are not known.

Here the CDR3 reads CATLDPRGAYEQYF. The CDR3 nucleotides read TGTGCCACCCTTGACCCTCGTGGGGCCTACGAGCAGTACTTC. The chain couples TRBV27 to TRBJ2-7; D is undetermined. The CDR3 sequence is 14 residues long. Germline V gene data show CDR1 as MNHEY and CDR2 as SMNVEV (reference sequence). The V gene lost 10 bases and the J gene lost 2 bases, with 18 bases spanning the gap.

J is TRBJ2-3 and V is TRBV11-2; 7 nucleotides match TRBD2. The CDR3 covers 13 residues. The V segment lost 5 bases and the J segment 12 bases; nucleotides outside the gene matches: 11. Germline CDR1 SGHAT, CDR2 FQNNGV. In DNA form, the CDR3 reads TGTGCCAGCAGCGCGCAACTAGCGAGAAGACAGTATTTT. Encoded protein: CASSAQLARRQYF.

This clonotype was recorded a few times. The rearrangement uses TRBV7-9 and TRBJ2-3, with 13 bases aligning to TRBD2. The V gene's germline CDR1 is SEHNR and CDR2 FQNEAQ (reference sequence). This CDR3 contains 17 residues. V lost 4 bases to trimming and J lost 4 bases; unmatched junction nucleotides: 8. CDR3 nucleotide sequence: TGTGCCAGCAGCTCAACCGGGACTAGCGGGACCCCAGATACGCAGTATTTT. This encodes CASSSTGTSGTPDTQYF.

V and J are TRBV5-1 and TRBJ1-1, with 9 bases identical to TRBD1. Germline V gene data show CDR1 as SGHRS and CDR2 as YFSETQ. The CDR3 has 15 amino acids. V dropped 2 bases and J dropped 4; count of bases not matched to a gene: 6. CDR3 sequence reads: CASSFPDRGATEAFF. The CDR3 nucleotides are TGCGCCAGCAGCTTCCCAGACAGGGGGGCCACTGAAGCTTTCTTT.

The chain links TRBV12-3 or TRBV12-4 to TRBJ2-1, with 10 bases lining up with TRBD2. The CDR3 sequence is 14 residues long. V dropped 5 bases and J dropped 5; count of bases not matched to a gene: 3. Written as DNA, the CDR3 is TGTGCCAGCAGTGGACTAGCGGAGAACAATGAGCAGTTCTTC. Translating it yields CASSGLAENNEQFF.

The V and J genes are TRBV6-2 or TRBV6-3 and TRBJ2-4; 10 nucleotides agree with TRBD1. The CDR3 contains 15 residues. Germline-derived CDR1 and CDR2 are MNHEY and SVGEGT. V shed 4 bases and J 6 bases; nucleotides not matched to a gene: 6. CDR3 protein: CASSSIGTGANIQYF. CDR3 nucleotide sequence: TGTGCCAGCAGTTCGATAGGGACAGGGGCAAACATTCAGTACTTC.

This chain joins TRBV29-1 and TRBJ1-2; no reliable D call. Germline CDR1 and CDR2: SQVTM and ANQGSEA. This CDR3 has 13 amino acids. Trimming took off 0 bases at V and 2 bases at J, with 7 bases between the two ends. CDR3 residues: CSVEDTWNYGYTF. The CDR3 DNA is TGCAGCGTTGAAGACACATGGAACTATGGCTACACCTTC.

The chain carries TRBV7-8 and TRBJ2-1; 7 positions match TRBD2. Germline V gene data show CDR1 as SGHVS and CDR2 as FQNEAQ. V gave up 4 bases and J gave up 1 base; unmatched junction bases: 10. There are 17 residues in the CDR3. CDR3 protein: CASSSSREPGSYNEQFF. CDR3 DNA: TGTGCCAGCAGCTCTTCGCGGGAGCCTGGGTCCTACAATGAGCAGTTCTTC.

The V gene is TRBV29-1, the J gene TRBJ1-1; D not certain. CDR3 length: 13 amino acids. V lost 4 bases, J lost 0 bases, and 9 bases lay in between. Germline CDR1 and CDR2: SQVTM and ANQGSEA. CDR3 sequence reads: CSVGYGMNTEAFF. The CDR3 DNA reads as TGCAGCGTTGGATACGGCATGAACACTGAAGCTTTCTTT.

The chain carries TRBV12-3 or TRBV12-4 and TRBJ2-5; D gene uncertain. Trimming removed 0 bases at V and 5 bases at J, with 10 bases between. The CDR3 spans 14 residues. The CDR3 loop is CASSLAGGFETQYF. The CDR3 nucleotides are TGTGCCAGCAGTTTAGCGGGTGGGTTTGAGACCCAGTACTTC.

The rearrangement links TRBV19 to TRBJ2-1, with D possibly matching TRBD2 (5 bases). This CDR3 spans 18 amino acids. CDR1 is LNHDA, CDR2 SQIVND, per germline (reference sequence). Between the trimmed V and J ends, which lost 5 bases and 6 bases, there was a span of 26 bases. The CDR3 loop reads CASSFRRRRVVVSNEQFF. For the CDR3, the DNA is TGTGCCAGTAGTTTCAGGAGGAGGCGTGTAGTCGTGTCCAATGAGCAGTTCTTC.

This clonotype was seen at least ten times. V and J are TRBV7-3 and TRBJ2-3, with 7 bases matching TRBD1. This CDR3 comprises 14 residues. Germline V CDR1 and CDR2: SGHTA, FQGTGA. V was pared by 6 bases and J by 1 base, with 4 bases of the junction left unmatched. The CDR3 region is CASSLGTGTDTQYF. CDR3 DNA sequence: TGTGCCAGCAGTCTCGGGACAGGCACAGATACGCAGTATTTT. The full variable domain, completed using reference TRBV7-3 and TRBJ2-3, is GAGVSQTPSNKVTEKGKYVELRCDPISGHTALYWYRQSLGQGPEFLIYFQGTGAADDSGLPNDRFFAVRPEGSVSTLKIQRTERGDSAVYLCASSLGTGTDTQYFGPGTRLTVL.

This chain links TRBV6-1 with TRBJ2-2; D may be TRBD2 (6 bases). Trimming took 7 bases from V and 1 from J, leaving 16 bases between them. This CDR3 has 16 amino acids. Germline lookup yields CDR1 MNHNS and CDR2 SASEGT. In DNA, the CDR3 is TGTGCCAGCACCCTATGGGGTAGCGGGAACACCGGGGAGCTGTTTTTT. Translation gives CASTLWGSGNTGELFF.

The table lists this clonotype with a few counts. The CDR3 sequence: CASTPQGLFQPQHF. Written as DNA, the CDR3 is TGTGCCAGCACCCCCCAAGGATTGTTCCAGCCCCAGCATTTT. This rearrangement joins TRBV6-2 or TRBV6-3 to TRBJ1-5; D is unresolved. The germline V gene has CDR1 MNHEY and CDR2 SVGEGT. The ends were cut back, 7 bases at V and 7 bases at J, with 17 bases in the middle. The CDR3 runs to 14 residues.

The V gene is TRBV5-1, the J gene TRBJ2-1; D is perhaps TRBD1 (6 bases). This CDR3 has 20 residues. Deletions cut 2 bases from V and 0 bases from J, with 24 bases between. Germline CDR1 and CDR2: SGHRS and YFSETQ. The CDR3 nucleotides read TGCGCCAGCAGCTTCATAGGTCACTACAGGGTCAATAGCTCCTACAATGAGCAGTTCTTC. Amino acid sequence: CASSFIGHYRVNSSYNEQFF.

This sequence joins TRBV6-2 or TRBV6-3 and TRBJ1-1; D call uncertain. Germline V lookup: CDR1 MNHEY, CDR2 SVGEGT. This CDR3 is 14 amino acids long. V dropped 6 bases and J dropped 0 bases, with 11 bases sitting between them. The CDR3 nucleotides read TGTGCCAGCAGGCTTCAGGCAATGAACACTGAAGCTTTCTTT. Protein: CASRLQAMNTEAFF.

The chain is built from TRBV12-3 or TRBV12-4 and TRBJ2-7; 9 nucleotides agree with TRBD2. V dropped 6 bases and J dropped 7; count of bases not matched to a gene: 10. This CDR3 is 14 amino acids long. CDR3 nucleotides: TGTGCCAGCAGCTCTAGCGGGATTTGGAGGGAGCAGTACTTC. Encoded protein: CASSSSGIWREQYF.

This clonotype appeared a few times. The CDR3 region has the DNA TGTGCCAGCATCTGGACGGATTTGAACACTGAAGCTTTCTTT. It yields the protein CASIWTDLNTEAFF. The V gene is TRBV12-3 or TRBV12-4, the J gene TRBJ1-1; D unclear. Trimming left V 7 bases short and J 0 bases short, with 12 bases between. The CDR3 runs 14 residues.

This clonotype was seen ten or more times. The chain carries TRBV19 and TRBJ1-2; 8 bases match TRBD1. This CDR3 contains 13 residues. J was trimmed by 5 bases and V by 6 bases; bases with no gene match: 5. Looked up from germline, CDR1 is LNHDA and CDR2 is SQIVND (reference sequence). CDR3 in amino acids: CASRPGGSYGYTF. The DNA for the CDR3 is TGTGCCAGTAGACCAGGGGGCTCATATGGCTACACCTTC.

This clonotype was seen only a few times. This CDR3 reads CASSLDGGTDTQYF. The CDR3 DNA reads TGTGCCAGCAGCTTAGATGGGGGCACAGATACGCAGTATTTT. The chain recombines TRBV7-9 with TRBJ2-3, with D unresolved. The CDR3 is made up of 14 amino acids. Trimming shortened V by 1 base and J by 1 base, and 6 bases separated the two germline ends. CDR1 SEHNR and CDR2 FQNEAQ come from the germline V gene (reference sequence). The full variable domain, in which reference TRBV7-9 and TRBJ2-3 provide the parts outside the CDR3, is DTGVSQNPRHKITKRGQNVTFRCDPISEHNRLYWYRQTLGQGPEFLTYFQNEAQLEKSRLLSDRFSAERPKGSFSTLEIQRTEQGDSAMYLCASSLDGGTDTQYFGPGTRLTVL.

Turning to this clonotype: A junction boundary mismatches the germline segment, possibly from a read error. The chain recombines TRBV7-7 with TRBJ2-2; 11 bases are a match to TRBD1. This CDR3 is 15 amino acids long. CDR1 is SSHAT and CDR2 is FNYEAQ in the germline V gene (reference sequence). CDR3 sequence (DNA): TGTGCTAGCAGCCGGACAGGGGGCTTCACCGGGGAGCTGTTTTTT. Translation gives CASSRTGGFTGELFF. Based on the CDR3 plus reference TRBV7-7 and TRBJ2-2, the full variable domain is GAGVSQSPRYKVTKRGQDVTLRCDPISSHATLYWYQQALGQGPEFLTYFNYEAQPDKSGLPSDRFSAERPEGSISTLTIQRTEQRDSAMYRCASSRTGGFTGELFFGEGSRLTVL.

J is TRBJ1-2 and V is TRBV12-3 or TRBV12-4; no clear D. CDR3 size: 13 residues. V lost 1 base to trimming and J lost 8 bases, with 11 bases between them. CDR3 region: CASSLGGSRGYTF. For the CDR3, the DNA is TGTGCCAGCAGTTTAGGGGGTTCTCGCGGCTACACCTTC.